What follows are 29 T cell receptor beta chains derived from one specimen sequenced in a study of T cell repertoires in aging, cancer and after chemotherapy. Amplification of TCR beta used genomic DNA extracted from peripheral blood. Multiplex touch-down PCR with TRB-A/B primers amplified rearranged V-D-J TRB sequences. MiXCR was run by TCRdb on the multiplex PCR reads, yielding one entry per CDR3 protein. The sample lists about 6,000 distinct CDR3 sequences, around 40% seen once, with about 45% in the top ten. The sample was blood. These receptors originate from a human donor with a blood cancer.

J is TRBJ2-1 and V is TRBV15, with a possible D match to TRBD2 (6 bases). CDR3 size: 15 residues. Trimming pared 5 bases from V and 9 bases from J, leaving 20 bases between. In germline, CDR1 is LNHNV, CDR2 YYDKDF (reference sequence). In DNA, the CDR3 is TGTGCCACCAGCCACTGGGACTGGGGACGGGGTGAGCAGTTCTTC. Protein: CATSHWDWGRGEQFF.

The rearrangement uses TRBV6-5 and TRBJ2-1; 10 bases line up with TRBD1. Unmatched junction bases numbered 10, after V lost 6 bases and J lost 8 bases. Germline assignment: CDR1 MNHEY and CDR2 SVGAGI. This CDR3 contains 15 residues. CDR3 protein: CASSARDRGSDEQFF. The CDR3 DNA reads TGTGCCAGCAGCGCCCGGGACAGGGGAAGTGATGAGCAGTTCTTC.

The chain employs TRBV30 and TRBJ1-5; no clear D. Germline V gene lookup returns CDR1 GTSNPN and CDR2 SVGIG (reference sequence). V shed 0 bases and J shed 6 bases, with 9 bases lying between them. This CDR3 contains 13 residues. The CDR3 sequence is CAWSVIGFQPQHF. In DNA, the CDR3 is TGTGCCTGGAGTGTAATAGGGTTTCAGCCCCAGCATTTT.

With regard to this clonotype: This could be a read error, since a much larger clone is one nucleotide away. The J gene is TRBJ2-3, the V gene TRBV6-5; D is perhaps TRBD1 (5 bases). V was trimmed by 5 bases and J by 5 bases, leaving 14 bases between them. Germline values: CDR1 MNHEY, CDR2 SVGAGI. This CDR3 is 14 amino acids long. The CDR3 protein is CASSESGHGDTQYF. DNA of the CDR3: TGTGCCAGCAGTGAGTCCGGACATGGAGATACGCAGTATTTT.

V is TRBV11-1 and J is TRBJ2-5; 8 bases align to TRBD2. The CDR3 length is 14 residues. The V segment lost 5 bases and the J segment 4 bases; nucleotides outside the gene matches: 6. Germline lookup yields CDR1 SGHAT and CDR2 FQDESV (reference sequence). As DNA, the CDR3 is TGTGCCAGCAGCCGGGAGGGGCCTTCAGAGACCCAGTACTTC. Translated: CASSREGPSETQYF.

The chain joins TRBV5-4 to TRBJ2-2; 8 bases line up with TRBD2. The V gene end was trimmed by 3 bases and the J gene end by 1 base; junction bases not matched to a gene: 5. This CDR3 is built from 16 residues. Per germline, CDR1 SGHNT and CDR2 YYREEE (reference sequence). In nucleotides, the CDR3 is TGTGCCAGCAGCTCCGCTACTAGCGGGAACACCGGGGAGCTGTTTTTT. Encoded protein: CASSSATSGNTGELFF.

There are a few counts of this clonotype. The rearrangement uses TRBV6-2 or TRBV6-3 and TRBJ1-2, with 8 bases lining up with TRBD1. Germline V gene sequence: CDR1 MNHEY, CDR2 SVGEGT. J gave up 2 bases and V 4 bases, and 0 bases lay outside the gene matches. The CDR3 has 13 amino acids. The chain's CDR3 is CASSWTGNYGYTF. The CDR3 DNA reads TGTGCCAGCAGTTGGACAGGGAACTATGGCTACACCTTC.

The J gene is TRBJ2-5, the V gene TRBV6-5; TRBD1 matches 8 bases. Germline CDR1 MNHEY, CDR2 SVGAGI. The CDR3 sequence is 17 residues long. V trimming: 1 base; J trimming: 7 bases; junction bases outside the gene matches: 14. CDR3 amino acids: CASSYYRSRDRFGTQYF. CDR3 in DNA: TGTGCCAGCAGTTACTACCGGTCCCGGGACAGGTTCGGGACCCAGTACTTC.

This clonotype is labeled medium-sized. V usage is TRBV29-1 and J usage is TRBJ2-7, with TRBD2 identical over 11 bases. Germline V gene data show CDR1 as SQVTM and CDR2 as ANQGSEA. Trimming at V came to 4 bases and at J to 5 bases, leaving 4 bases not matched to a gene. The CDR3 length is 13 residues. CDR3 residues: CSVVTSGRNEQYF. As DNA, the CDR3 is TGCAGCGTTGTAACTAGCGGGAGAAACGAGCAGTACTTC.

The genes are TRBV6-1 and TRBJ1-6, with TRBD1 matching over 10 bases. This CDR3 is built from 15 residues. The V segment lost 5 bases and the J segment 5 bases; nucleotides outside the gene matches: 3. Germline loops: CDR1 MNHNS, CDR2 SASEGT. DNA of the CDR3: TGTGCCAGCAGTTCCGGACAGGGGGATAATTCACCCCTCCACTTT. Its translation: CASSSGQGDNSPLHF.

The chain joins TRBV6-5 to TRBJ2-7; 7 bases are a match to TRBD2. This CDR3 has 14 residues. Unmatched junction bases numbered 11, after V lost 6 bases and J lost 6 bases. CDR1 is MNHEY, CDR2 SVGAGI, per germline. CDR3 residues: CASSHGGGSGEQYF. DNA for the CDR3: TGTGCCAGCAGCCACGGGGGAGGGTCGGGCGAGCAGTACTTC.

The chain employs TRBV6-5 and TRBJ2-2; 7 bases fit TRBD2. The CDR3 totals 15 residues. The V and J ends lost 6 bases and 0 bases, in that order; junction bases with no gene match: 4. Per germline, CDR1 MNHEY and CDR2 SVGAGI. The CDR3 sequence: CASRPGGSNTGELFF. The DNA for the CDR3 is TGTGCCAGCAGACCCGGGGGGTCGAACACCGGGGAGCTGTTTTTT.

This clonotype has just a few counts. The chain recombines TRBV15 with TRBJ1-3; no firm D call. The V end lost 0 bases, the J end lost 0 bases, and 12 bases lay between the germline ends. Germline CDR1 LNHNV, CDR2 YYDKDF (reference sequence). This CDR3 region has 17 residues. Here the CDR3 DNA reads TGTGCCACCAGCAGAGATCTCGGAGAGAACTCTGGAAACACCATATATTTT. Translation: CATSRDLGENSGNTIYF. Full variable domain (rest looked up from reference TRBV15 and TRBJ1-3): DAMVIQNPRYQVTQFGKPVTLSCSQTLNHNVMYWYQQKSSQAPKLLFHYYDKDFNNEADTPDNFQSRRPNTSFCFLDIRSPGLGDTAMYLCATSRDLGENSGNTIYFGEGSWLTVV.

The CDR3 is CASSWGTRGEQYF. CDR3 sequence (DNA): TGTGCCAGCAGCTGGGGGACTAGAGGGGAGCAGTACTTC. V and J are TRBV5-6 and TRBJ2-7, with TRBD2 matching 8 bases. Trimming at V came to 3 bases and at J to 7 bases, leaving 6 bases not matched to a gene. Per germline, CDR1 SGHDT and CDR2 YYEEEE. This CDR3 has 13 residues. Together with reference TRBV5-6 and TRBJ2-7, the CDR3 gives the full variable domain: DAGVTQSPTHLIKTRGQQVTLRCSPKSGHDTVSWYQQALGQGPQFIFQYYEEEERQRGNFPDRFSGHQFPNYSSELNVNALLLGDSALYLCASSWGTRGEQYFGPGTRLTVT.

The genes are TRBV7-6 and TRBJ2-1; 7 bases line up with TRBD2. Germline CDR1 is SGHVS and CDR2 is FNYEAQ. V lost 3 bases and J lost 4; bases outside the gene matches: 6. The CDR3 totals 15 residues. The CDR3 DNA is TGTGCCAGCAGCTTGTTGTCTAGCGGATACAATGAGCAGTTCTTC. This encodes CASSLLSSGYNEQFF.

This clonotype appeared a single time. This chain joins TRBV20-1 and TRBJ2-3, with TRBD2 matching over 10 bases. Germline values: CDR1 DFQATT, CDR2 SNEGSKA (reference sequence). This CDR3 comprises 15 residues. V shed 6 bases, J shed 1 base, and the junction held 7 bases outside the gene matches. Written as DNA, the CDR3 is TGCAGTGCAACGGAACTAGCGGGACGCACAGATACGCAGTATTTT. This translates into CSATELAGRTDTQYF.

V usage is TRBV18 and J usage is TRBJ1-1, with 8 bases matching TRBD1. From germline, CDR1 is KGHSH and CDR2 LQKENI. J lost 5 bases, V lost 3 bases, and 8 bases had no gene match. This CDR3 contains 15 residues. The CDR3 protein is CASSPARGLGTEAFF. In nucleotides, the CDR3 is TGTGCCAGCTCACCGGCCAGGGGGCTTGGGACTGAAGCTTTCTTT.

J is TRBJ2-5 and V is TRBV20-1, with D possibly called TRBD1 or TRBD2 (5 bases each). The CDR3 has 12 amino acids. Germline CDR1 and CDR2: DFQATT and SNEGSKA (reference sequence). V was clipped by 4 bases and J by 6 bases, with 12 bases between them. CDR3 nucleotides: TGCAGTGCTATAGGACCGGGGCAGACCCAGTACTTC. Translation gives CSAIGPGQTQYF.

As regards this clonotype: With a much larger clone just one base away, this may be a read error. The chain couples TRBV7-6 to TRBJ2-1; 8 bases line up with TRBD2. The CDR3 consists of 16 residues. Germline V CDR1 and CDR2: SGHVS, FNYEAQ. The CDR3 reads CASSLFGRASYNKQFF. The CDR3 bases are TGTGCCAGCAGTTTATTCGGGAGGGCCTCCTACAATAAGCAGTTCTTC.

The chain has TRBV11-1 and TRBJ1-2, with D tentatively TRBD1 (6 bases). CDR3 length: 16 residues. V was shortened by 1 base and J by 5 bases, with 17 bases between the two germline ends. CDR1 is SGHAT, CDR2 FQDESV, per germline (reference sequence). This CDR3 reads CASSLVEQGPFYGYTF. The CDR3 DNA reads TGTGCCAGCAGCTTAGTCGAGCAGGGGCCTTTTTATGGCTACACCTTC.

CDR3 loop: CASFPDRYSYNEQFF. DNA of the CDR3: TGTGCCAGCTTTCCCGACAGGTACTCCTACAATGAGCAGTTCTTC. The rearrangement uses TRBV6-2 or TRBV6-3 and TRBJ2-1; weak D call: TRBD1 (6 bases). This CDR3 is 15 amino acids long. Germline loops: CDR1 MNHEY, CDR2 SVGEGT. With 8 bases removed from V and 0 bases from J, the gap between germline ends came to 14 bases.

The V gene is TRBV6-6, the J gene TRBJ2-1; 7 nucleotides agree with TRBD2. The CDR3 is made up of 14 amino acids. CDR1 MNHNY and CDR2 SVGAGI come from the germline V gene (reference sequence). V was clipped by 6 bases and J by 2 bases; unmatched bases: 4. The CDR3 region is CASRTSSTYNEQFF. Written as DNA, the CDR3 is TGTGCCAGCAGGACTAGCTCAACCTACAATGAGCAGTTCTTC.

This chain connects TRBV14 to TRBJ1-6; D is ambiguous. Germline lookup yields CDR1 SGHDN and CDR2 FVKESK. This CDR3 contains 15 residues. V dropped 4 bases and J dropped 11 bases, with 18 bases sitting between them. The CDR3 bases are TGTGCCAGCAGCCTTGGGATGAAGGCGGGAACACCCCTCCACTTT. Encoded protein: CASSLGMKAGTPLHF.

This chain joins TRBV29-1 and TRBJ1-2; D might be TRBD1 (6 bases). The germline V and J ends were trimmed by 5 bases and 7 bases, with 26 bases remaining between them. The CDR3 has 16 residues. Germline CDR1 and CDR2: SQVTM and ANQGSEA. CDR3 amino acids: CSVQTPPTRGGFGYTF. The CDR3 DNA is TGCAGCGTTCAAACCCCCCCCACCAGGGGAGGGTTTGGCTACACCTTC.

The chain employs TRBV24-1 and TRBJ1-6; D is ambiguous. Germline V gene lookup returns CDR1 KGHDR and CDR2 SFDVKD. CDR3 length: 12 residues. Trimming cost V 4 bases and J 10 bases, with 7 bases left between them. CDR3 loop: CATSEGDSPLHF. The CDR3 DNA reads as TGTGCCACCAGTGAAGGTGACTCACCCCTCCACTTT.

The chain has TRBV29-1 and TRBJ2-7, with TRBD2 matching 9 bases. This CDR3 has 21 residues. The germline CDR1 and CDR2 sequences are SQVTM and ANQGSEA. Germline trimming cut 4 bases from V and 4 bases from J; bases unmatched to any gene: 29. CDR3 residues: CSVATPPSPRNPRLAEYEQYF. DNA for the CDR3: TGCAGCGTTGCCACCCCCCCATCTCCTCGGAACCCCAGACTAGCGGAGTACGAGCAGTACTTC.

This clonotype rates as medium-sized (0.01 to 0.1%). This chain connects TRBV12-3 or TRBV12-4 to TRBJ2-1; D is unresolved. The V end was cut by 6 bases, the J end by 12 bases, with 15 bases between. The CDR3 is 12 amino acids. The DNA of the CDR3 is TGTGCCAGCAGGGCCGCCGGTCAAGGGCAGTTCTTC. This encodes CASRAAGQGQFF.

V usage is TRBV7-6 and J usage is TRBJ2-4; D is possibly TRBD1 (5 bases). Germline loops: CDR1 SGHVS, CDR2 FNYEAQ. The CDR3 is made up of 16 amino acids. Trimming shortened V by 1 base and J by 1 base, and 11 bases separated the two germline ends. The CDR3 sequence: CASSLVRVSAKNIQYF. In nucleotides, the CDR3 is TGTGCCAGCAGCTTAGTCAGGGTATCGGCCAAAAACATTCAGTACTTC.

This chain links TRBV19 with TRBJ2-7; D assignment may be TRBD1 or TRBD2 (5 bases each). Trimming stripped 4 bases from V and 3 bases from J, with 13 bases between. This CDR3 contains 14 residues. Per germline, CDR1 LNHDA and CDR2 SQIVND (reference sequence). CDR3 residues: CASSNRDVGYEQYF. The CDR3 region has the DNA TGTGCCAGTAGTAACCGGGACGTCGGCTACGAGCAGTACTTC.